This entry is about one TCR beta chain. The sample comes from a study of OX40 agonist ivuxolimab in advanced cancers. Study-level information: Every 2 weeks, patients received ivuxolimab intravenously, dosed at 0.01 to 10 mg/kg.

Sequenced by immunoSEQ multiplex PCR; TCRdb stores in-frame clones only, minus some. Of more than 55,000 clones listed, roughly 89% were seen once; the top ten hold around 15%. The CDR3 loop spans 13 amino acids. After removal of 3 bases from V and 11 bases from J, the junction contained 8 bases not matched to a gene. Germline assignment: CDR1 SGHDT and CDR2 YYEEEE. This receptor was identified in an adult with an advanced solid tumor such as melanoma, head and neck, liver or kidney cancer. V usage is TRBV5-6 and J usage is TRBJ1-1, with TRBD1 matching over 9 bases. The source material was CD4+ or CD8+ T cells sorted from blood, sampled in a trial of the OX40 agonist ivuxolimab. The CDR3 DNA is TGTGCCAGCAGCTCGGGACAGGGAAAAGGGGCTTTCTTT. Protein sequence: CASSSGQGKGAFF.